Listed below are T cell receptor beta chains from one sample, sequenced in a study of T-cell memory formation after mild COVID-19. TCRdb called the 5' RACE reads again in MiXCR, with one record for every CDR3 protein. The table includes 58,000 or so distinct CDR3 sequences, about a quarter detected once. Sequencing was done on a sample of PBMCs or a T cell subset sorted from them (not recorded which). The receptors originated from a man aged 18 to 29 who had mild COVID-19 (a few samples of this study predate the infection). Cell type and time point are not known. Both conserved end residues are part of each CDR3. A D gene is named only where the DNA matches it firmly. Rows give clone size only sometimes, using once, few, many, or a class for an expanded clone.

.	TRBV4-1	TRBD1	TRBJ2-5	TGCGCCAGCAGAAGGACAGGGGACCGCCAAGAGACCCAGTACTTC	CASRRTGDRQETQYF
.	TRBV27	TRBD2	TRBJ2-4	TGTGCCAGCAGTTTAAGCGGGGCGGGAAACATTCAGTACTTC	CASSLSGAGNIQYF
few	TRBV12-3/TRBV12-4	.	TRBJ2-3	TGTGCCAGCAGTACTACAGTTTCTAGCACAGATACGCAGTATTTT	CASSTTVSSTDTQYF
few	TRBV3-1	.	TRBJ2-3	TGTGCCAGCAGCCAGCCGAACCTTGGTAGACCATCTAGCACAGATACGCAGTATTTT	CASSQPNLGRPSSTDTQYF
few	TRBV4-1	TRBD1	TRBJ2-7	TGCGCCAGCAGCCAAGCCCCCGGGACAGGCCCCTACGAGCAGTACTTC	CASSQAPGTGPYEQYF
few	TRBV4-3	.	TRBJ2-1	TGCGCCAGCAGCCAATGGGGTCCAGGCAGACATGAGCAGTTCTTC	CASSQWGPGRHEQFF
.	TRBV4-2	TRBD1	TRBJ2-2	TGTGCCAGCAGCCAACCGGGACAGGGGTCATCAGGCGGGGAGCTGTTTTTT	CASSQPGQGSSGGELFF
few	TRBV7-9	.	TRBJ2-5	TGTGCCAGCAGCTTTTGGACGTACTTAGAGACCCAGTACTTC	CASSFWTYLETQYF
.	TRBV11-2	TRBD2	TRBJ2-3	TGTGCCAGCAGCCTACCGGGACTAGCGGCTTCCTCAGATACGCAGTATTTT	CASSLPGLAASSDTQYF
.	TRBV4-3	.	TRBJ2-7	TGCGCCAGCAGCCAAGATGGAGTCGAGCAGTACTTC	CASSQDGVEQYF
.	TRBV27	.	TRBJ1-1	TGTGCCAGCAGTTTAGGTTCCGAAGCTTTCTTT	CASSLGSEAFF
.	TRBV4-3	TRBD1	TRBJ2-7	TGCGCCAGCAGCCAATGGACAGGGTCAGACGAGCAGTACTTC	CASSQWTGSDEQYF
.	TRBV5-1	.	TRBJ1-2	TGCGCCAGCAGCGGGCTTCGGGACGGCTATGGCTACACCTTC	CASSGLRDGYGYTF
few	TRBV11-2	.	TRBJ2-5	TGTGCCAGCAGCTTAGATCAGTGGGAGACAGGCCAAGAGACCCAGTACTTC	CASSLDQWETGQETQYF
few	TRBV3-1	.	TRBJ1-6	TGTGCCAGCAGCCAGGTGACAGCCGATTCACCCCTCCACTTT	CASSQVTADSPLHF
few	TRBV30	TRBD1	TRBJ1-5	TGTGCCTGGAGCCGCGGGACAGGGGGATATAGCAATCAGCCCCAGCATTTT	CAWSRGTGGYSNQPQHF
few	TRBV29-1	TRBD2	TRBJ2-2	TGCAGCGCCAAAGGATGGCTAGCGGGGGGAAAGAACACCGGGGAGCTGTTTTTT	CSAKGWLAGGKNTGELFF
.	TRBV4-3	.	TRBJ2-1	TGCGCCAGCAGCCCCCTCGGGGTAGTAGGGTACAATGAGCAGTTCTTC	CASSPLGVVGYNEQFF
few	TRBV7-9	.	TRBJ2-7	TGTGCCAGCAGCTTAGAGGCAGGGGGGACCCTCTACGAGCAGTACTTC	CASSLEAGGTLYEQYF
.	TRBV7-8	.	TRBJ1-1	TGTGCCAGCGCATGGCAGGAGAACACTGAAGCTTTCTTT	CASAWQENTEAFF
.	TRBV12-3/TRBV12-4	.	TRBJ2-6	TGTGCCATCAACGCCGGGACACGGTCCAATGGGGCCGACGTCCTGACTTTC	CAINAGTRSNGADVLTF
.	TRBV9	.	TRBJ2-1	TGTGCCAGCAGCGTAGATGGCGAGAGCTCCTACAATGAGCAGTTCTTC	CASSVDGESSYNEQFF
.	TRBV7-9	.	TRBJ2-2	TGTGCCAGCAGGGCTCCGAGGAGAGGGGACACCGGGGAGCTGTTTTTT	CASRAPRRGDTGELFF
.	TRBV9	.	TRBJ1-3	TGTGCCAGCAGCATCGCAGGTTTATCCGGAAACACCATATATTTT	CASSIAGLSGNTIYF
few	TRBV30	.	TRBJ2-3	TGTGCCTGGAGTGCGGTAACTAGCACAGATACGCAGTATTTT	CAWSAVTSTDTQYF
few	TRBV19	.	TRBJ1-1	TGTGCCAGTAGTATTCCAGGGGAAGGGGACACTGAAGCTTTCTTT	CASSIPGEGDTEAFF
.	TRBV4-1	.	TRBJ1-5	TGCGCCAGCAGCCAGGACACGGGGGCTTTCAATCAGCCCCAGCATTTT	CASSQDTGAFNQPQHF
once	TRBV6-1	.	TRBJ2-5	TGTGCCAGCAGCCCCGCCCAGGGTGGGTCGGAGACCCAGTACTTC	CASSPAQGGSETQYF
.	TRBV4-1	TRBD2	TRBJ2-5	TGCGCCAGCAGCCAATACGGGACTAGCGGGGGGTTCCAAGAGACCCAGTACTTC	CASSQYGTSGGFQETQYF
.	TRBV7-9	TRBD1	TRBJ2-2	TGTGCCAGCAGCTCACTTTCGCAGGGGGCGCTTCGGTCCTCCTGGGAGCTGTTTTTT	CASSSLSQGALRSSWELFF
few	TRBV27	.	TRBJ2-5	TGTGCCAGCACCCCACCGGGGCGAGAGACCCAGTACTTC	CASTPPGRETQYF
.	TRBV6-5	TRBD1	TRBJ1-2	TGTGCCAGCAGTTACCCCGGACAGGGGGTGTGGGGCTACACCTTC	CASSYPGQGVWGYTF
.	TRBV29-1	.	TRBJ1-3	TGCAGCGTTGTGCCTGAGGCCGGAAACACCATATATTTT	CSVVPEAGNTIYF
.	TRBV7-9	.	TRBJ2-5	TGTGCCAGCAGCACAACGGGGTACCAAGAGACCCAGTACTTC	CASSTTGYQETQYF
.	TRBV6-2/TRBV6-3	.	TRBJ1-5	TGTGCCAGCAACAAAAGATTGGGTAATCAGCCCCAGCATTTT	CASNKRLGNQPQHF
.	TRBV6-5	.	TRBJ2-2	TGTGCCAGCAGTTACATCCAGGAGAACACCGGGGAGCTGTTTTTT	CASSYIQENTGELFF
few	TRBV7-3	TRBD1	TRBJ1-2	TGTGCCAGCAGCCAAACAGGGGGCGATGGCTACACCTTC	CASSQTGGDGYTF
.	TRBV7-3	TRBD2	TRBJ2-1	TGTGCCAGCAGCCCATGGGGGGGACCGGAGCAGTTCTTC	CASSPWGGPEQFF
.	TRBV5-5	.	TRBJ2-1	TGTGCCAGCAGCTCCTCGGACAGCTCCTACAATGAGCAGTTCTTC	CASSSSDSSYNEQFF
.	TRBV27	TRBD1	TRBJ2-4	TGTGCCAGCAGTAAACAGGGGGTATGGAACATTCAGTACTTC	CASSKQGVWNIQYF
.	TRBV7-9	.	TRBJ2-5	TGTGCCAGCAGCCCAGCGTGGGGCGAGACCCAGTACTTC	CASSPAWGETQYF
few	TRBV7-9	.	TRBJ2-7	TGTGCCAGCAGCCCATCCGAGCAGTACTTC	CASSPSEQYF
few	TRBV4-3	.	TRBJ2-5	TGCGCCAGCAGCCAAGATTATTACCAGGGGGGGGCCGTTGCGATCAAACAAGAGACCCAGTACTTC	CASSQDYYQGGAVAIKQETQYF
few	TRBV4-1	TRBD1	TRBJ2-7	TGCGCCAGCAGCTGGGACAGGGGTTACGAGCAGTACTTC	CASSWDRGYEQYF
many	TRBV4-3	TRBD2	TRBJ2-7	TGCGCCAGCAGCCCCAGCGGGGGGTACTACGAGCAGTACTTC	CASSPSGGYYEQYF
few	TRBV4-3	TRBD2	TRBJ2-1	TGCGCCAGCAGCATTAGCGGGGGGATCTCCTACAATGAGCAGTTCTTC	CASSISGGISYNEQFF
.	TRBV14	.	TRBJ2-3	TGTGCCAGCTCGTTCGAAGATACGCAGTATTTT	CASSFEDTQYF
.	TRBV24-1	.	TRBJ1-1	TGTGCCACCAGTGATTTAACAGGCACTGAAGCTTTCTTT	CATSDLTGTEAFF
few	TRBV11-3	TRBD1	TRBJ2-3	TGTGCCAGCAGCCCGGGACAGGGGCGGAGCACAGATACGCAGTATTTT	CASSPGQGRSTDTQYF
few	TRBV4-3	.	TRBJ1-2	TGCGCCAGCAGCCACCTGGGGTCTGGCTTGAACTATGGCTACACCTTC	CASSHLGSGLNYGYTF
.	TRBV7-8	.	TRBJ2-1	TGTGCCAGCAGCTTGGTGTATGATGAGCAGTTCTTC	CASSLVYDEQFF